What follows are 10 T cell receptor beta chains derived from one specimen sequenced in a study of cytomegalovirus exposure and HLA in healthy donors. Both 60 Vbeta primers and 13 Jbeta primers went into the PCR. Sequencing used immunoSEQ multiplex PCR; TCRdb keeps in-frame clones, though not all of them. This sample has some 150,000 clones, with roughly three quarters found just once. The material sequenced was PBMCs. Every receptor here comes from a woman in her 40s in good health and CMV-seropositive.

V gene TRBV4-2 combines with J gene TRBJ2-3, with 7 bases identical to TRBD2. The junction had 9 bases not matched to a gene; V was cut back by 1 base and J by 2 bases. Germline CDR1 reads LGHNA; CDR2 reads YNFKEQ. The CDR3 runs 17 residues. Here the CDR3 reads CASSQGIAGGSTDTQYF. The CDR3 nucleotides read TGTGCCAGCAGCCAAGGGATAGCGGGCGGTTCCACAGATACGCAGTATTTT.

This chain connects TRBV6-5 to TRBJ2-7; D is perhaps TRBD1 (6 bases). Germline V gene sequence: CDR1 MNHEY, CDR2 SVGAGI. The CDR3 covers 14 residues. V shed 6 bases and J shed 0 bases, with 12 bases lying between them. The chain's CDR3 is CASRRTGLSYEQYF. The CDR3 region has the DNA TGTGCCAGCAGGAGAACAGGGCTCTCCTACGAGCAGTACTTC.

The chain links TRBV15 to TRBJ2-3; TRBD2 aligns across 7 bases. There are 15 residues in the CDR3. Per the germline V gene, CDR1 is LNHNV and CDR2 is YYDKDF (reference sequence). Germline trimming cut 2 bases from V and 2 bases from J; bases unmatched to any gene: 4. CDR3 amino acids: CATSRRLADTDTQYF. As DNA, the CDR3 is TGTGCCACCAGCAGAAGACTAGCAGACACAGATACGCAGTATTTT.

The chain couples TRBV28 to TRBJ1-1, with D maybe TRBD1 (6 bases). From germline, CDR1 is MDHEN and CDR2 SYDVKM. There are 17 residues in the CDR3. Trimming took off 0 bases at V and 1 base at J, with 15 bases between the two ends. CDR3: CASSLWGGAGGNTEAFF. The CDR3 coding sequence is TGTGCCAGCAGTTTATGGGGGGGGGCCGGGGGGAACACTGAAGCTTTCTTT.

V usage is TRBV5-1 and J usage is TRBJ2-7; 7 positions match TRBD1. The CDR3 runs to 14 residues. The germline V gene has CDR1 SGHRS and CDR2 YFSETQ. With V trimmed by 5 bases and J by 7 bases, 12 bases remained unmatched. The CDR3 protein is CASRLLTGPGEQYF. The DNA of the CDR3 is TGCGCCAGCAGGTTATTGACAGGGCCAGGGGAGCAGTACTTC.

The rearrangement uses TRBV5-1 and TRBJ2-5, with 12 bases identical to TRBD1. Gene TRBJ2-7 matches the end of the DNA better, so the J call may be wrong. The CDR3 is made up of 15 amino acids. Germline loops: CDR1 SGHRS, CDR2 YFSETQ. The DNA for the CDR3 is TGCGCCAGCAGCCACCCGGGACAGGGGGCCGACGAGCAGTACTTC. Its translation: CASSHPGQGADEQYF.

This clone occurred once. The V and J genes are TRBV2 and TRBJ1-1; 11 bases match TRBD1. V was pared by 8 bases and J by 4 bases, with 3 bases of the junction left unmatched. The CDR3 extends over 13 amino acids. Germline V gene lookup returns CDR1 SNHLY and CDR2 FYNNEI. The CDR3 bases are TGTGCCAGCGAAGGGACAGGGGGCACTGAAGCTTTCTTT. This sequence encodes CASEGTGGTEAFF.

The chain uses TRBV29-1 and TRBJ2-5; 13 positions agree with TRBD2. J lost 3 bases, V lost 4 bases, and 2 bases had no gene match. The germline CDR1 and CDR2 sequences are SQVTM and ANQGSEA. The CDR3 is 14 amino acids. CDR3 coding DNA: TGCAGCGTTGCCGGGACTAGCGGGGAAGAGACCCAGTACTTC. This codes for CSVAGTSGEETQYF. Filled out from reference TRBV29-1 and TRBJ2-5, the complete variable domain reads SAVISQKPSRDICQRGTSLTIQCQVDSQVTMMFWYRQQPGQSLTLIATANQGSEATYESGFVIDKFPISRPNLTFSTLTVSNMSPEDSSIYLCSVAGTSGEETQYFGPGTRLLVL.

The V gene is TRBV10-1, the J gene TRBJ1-2, with D possibly matching TRBD1 (6 bases). This CDR3 is 12 amino acids long. Germline V lookup: CDR1 WNHNN, CDR2 SYGVQD (reference sequence). V shed 11 bases and J shed 4 bases, with 14 bases lying between them. The CDR3 region is CAPGVGLYGYTF. The CDR3 bases are TGCGCCCCAGGGGTGGGTCTCTATGGCTACACCTTC.

The chain links TRBV19 to TRBJ2-7, with TRBD2 identical over 7 bases. Germline CDR1 reads LNHDA; CDR2 reads SQIVND (reference sequence). This CDR3 is built from 14 residues. The J segment lost 0 bases and the V segment lost 5 bases, leaving 4 bases of the junction unmatched. DNA for the CDR3: TGTGCCAGTAGTCCCGCTAGCGGCTCCTACGAGCAGTACTTC. Protein product: CASSPASGSYEQYF.